A selection of T cell receptor beta chains follows, all from one sample in a study of blood T cell repertoires in COVID-19. Assay used: immunoSEQ multiplex PCR; TCRdb lists only in-frame clones, some missing. The table includes about 480,000 clones, around nine tenths detected once. Sequenced input: PBMCs or T cells enriched from blood (not recorded which). These receptors were taken from a woman aged 60-75 years who had recovered from COVID-19. The CDR3 runs from the conserved cysteine through the conserved F or W. The order of the fields is J gene, clone size, V gene, D gene, CDR3 protein, CDR3 DNA. A D gene is named only where the DNA matches it firmly. Size values are once, few and many counts, or a class for expanded clones, and some rows have none.

j_call: TRBJ2-5
clone_size: few
v_call: TRBV3-1/TRBV3-2
d_call: NA
cdr3_aa: CASSQSPETQYF
cdr3_nt: TGTGCCAGCAGCCAAAGCCCGGAGACCCAGTACTTC

j_call: TRBJ2-1
clone_size: NA
v_call: TRBV6-5
d_call: TRBD2
cdr3_aa: CASRGLAKVYNEQFF
cdr3_nt: TGTGCCAGCAGGGGACTAGCGAAGGTTTACAATGAGCAGTTCTTC

j_call: TRBJ2-7
clone_size: NA
v_call: TRBV2
d_call: NA
cdr3_aa: CASTPDRQQYF
cdr3_nt: TGTGCCAGCACTCCCGACAGGCAGCAGTACTTC

j_call: TRBJ2-1
clone_size: NA
v_call: TRBV2
d_call: NA
cdr3_aa: CASSEVEAYNEQFF
cdr3_nt: TGTGCCAGCAGTGAAGTTGAGGCGTACAATGAGCAGTTCTTC

j_call: TRBJ1-1
clone_size: once
v_call: TRBV6-1
d_call: TRBD1
cdr3_aa: CASSDRQGGNTEAFF
cdr3_nt: TGTGCCAGCAGTGACCGACAGGGTGGAAACACTGAAGCTTTCTTT

j_call: TRBJ2-2
clone_size: NA
v_call: TRBV11-2
d_call: NA
cdr3_aa: CASSLSGTGIQLGELFF
cdr3_nt: TGTGCCAGCAGCTTAAGTGGAACGGGGATACAACTGGGGGAGCTGTTTTTT

j_call: TRBJ2-5
clone_size: NA
v_call: TRBV30
d_call: TRBD1
cdr3_aa: CAWSGGQGQETQYF
cdr3_nt: TGTGCCTGGAGTGGGGGACAGGGGCAAGAGACCCAGTACTTC

j_call: TRBJ1-5
clone_size: NA
v_call: TRBV19
d_call: TRBD1
cdr3_aa: CASSLGTGGNQPQHF
cdr3_nt: TGTGCCAGTAGTCTCGGGACAGGGGGGAATCAGCCCCAGCATTTT

j_call: TRBJ2-5
clone_size: NA
v_call: TRBV5-4
d_call: NA
cdr3_aa: CASSFKGEETQYF
cdr3_nt: TGTGCCAGCAGCTTTAAGGGAGAGGAGACCCAGTACTTC

j_call: TRBJ2-1
clone_size: NA
v_call: TRBV7-8
d_call: NA
cdr3_aa: CASSPTPTGISYNEQFF
cdr3_nt: TGTGCCAGCAGCCCCACCCCGACAGGAATCTCCTACAATGAGCAGTTCTTC

j_call: TRBJ2-3
clone_size: NA
v_call: TRBV5-6
d_call: TRBD1
cdr3_aa: CASSFTGGYGDTQYF
cdr3_nt: TGTGCCAGCAGCTTTACAGGGGGCTACGGAGATACGCAGTATTTT

j_call: TRBJ2-5
clone_size: NA
v_call: TRBV3-1/TRBV3-2
d_call: TRBD2
cdr3_aa: CASSQVSPGGRETQYF
cdr3_nt: TGTGCCAGCAGCCAGGTGTCCCCCGGGGGGAGGGAGACCCAGTACTTC

j_call: TRBJ2-1
clone_size: NA
v_call: TRBV3-1/TRBV3-2
d_call: NA
cdr3_aa: CASSQAGPRGEQFF
cdr3_nt: TGTGCCAGCAGCCAAGCCGGGCCGCGGGGTGAGCAGTTCTTC

j_call: TRBJ2-3
clone_size: NA
v_call: TRBV24-1
d_call: TRBD1
cdr3_aa: CATSDYRGENTQYF
cdr3_nt: TGTGCCACCAGTGATTACAGGGGAGAAAATACGCAGTATTTT

j_call: TRBJ1-2
clone_size: NA
v_call: TRBV18
d_call: TRBD1
cdr3_aa: CASTDRVGYTF
cdr3_nt: TGTGCCAGCACCGACAGGGTTGGCTACACCTTC

j_call: TRBJ1-1
clone_size: NA
v_call: TRBV18
d_call: NA
cdr3_aa: CASSPPRGETEAFF
cdr3_nt: TGTGCCAGCTCACCACCCCGCGGGGAAACTGAAGCTTTCTTT

j_call: TRBJ2-2
clone_size: NA
v_call: TRBV5-5
d_call: TRBD1
cdr3_aa: CASSLEGGRNTGELFF
cdr3_nt: TGTGCCAGCAGCTTGGAAGGGGGCCGGAACACCGGGGAGCTGTTTTTT

j_call: TRBJ2-5
clone_size: NA
v_call: TRBV6-5
d_call: TRBD2
cdr3_aa: CASSRGGNQETQYF
cdr3_nt: TGTGCCAGCAGTCGCGGGGGAAATCAAGAGACCCAGTACTTC

j_call: TRBJ2-7
clone_size: NA
v_call: TRBV2
d_call: TRBD1
cdr3_aa: CASSVGIGTEPYEQYF
cdr3_nt: TGTGCCAGCAGTGTGGGCATAGGGACAGAGCCCTACGAGCAGTACTTC

j_call: TRBJ1-1
clone_size: NA
v_call: TRBV7-8
d_call: TRBD1
cdr3_aa: CASSQQGQMNTEAFF
cdr3_nt: TGTGCCAGCAGCCAACAGGGGCAGATGAACACTGAAGCTTTCTTT

j_call: TRBJ2-1
clone_size: NA
v_call: TRBV5-1
d_call: NA
cdr3_aa: CASSLGGDYNEQFF
cdr3_nt: TGCGCCAGCAGCTTGGGGGGAGACTACAATGAGCAGTTCTTC

j_call: TRBJ2-7
clone_size: NA
v_call: TRBV11-2
d_call: NA
cdr3_aa: CASSLGTGTPLRSYEQYF
cdr3_nt: TGTGCCAGCAGCTTGGGCACCGGGACACCTCTTAGAAGCTACGAGCAGTACTTC

j_call: TRBJ1-5
clone_size: NA
v_call: TRBV2
d_call: NA
cdr3_aa: CASSAGADRNQPQHF
cdr3_nt: TGTGCCAGCAGTGCTGGGGCGGATCGCAATCAGCCCCAGCATTTT

j_call: TRBJ1-5
clone_size: NA
v_call: TRBV6-6
d_call: NA
cdr3_aa: CASSYSRDQPQHF
cdr3_nt: TGTGCCAGCAGTTACTCCAGGGATCAGCCCCAGCATTTT

j_call: TRBJ1-1
clone_size: NA
v_call: TRBV18
d_call: TRBD1
cdr3_aa: CASSPPGQGGRAFF
cdr3_nt: TGTGCCAGCTCACCACCGGGACAGGGAGGGAGAGCTTTCTTT

j_call: TRBJ2-3
clone_size: NA
v_call: TRBV4-2
d_call: NA
cdr3_aa: CASSQEGGGDTQYF
cdr3_nt: TGTGCCAGCAGCCAAGAGGGAGGTGGCGATACGCAGTATTTT

j_call: TRBJ1-2
clone_size: NA
v_call: TRBV5-6
d_call: TRBD1
cdr3_aa: CASSLTPGQSYGYTF
cdr3_nt: TGTGCCAGCAGCTTGACCCCGGGACAGTCTTATGGCTACACCTTC

j_call: TRBJ1-5
clone_size: NA
v_call: TRBV6-1
d_call: NA
cdr3_aa: CASSDAAVLNQPQHF
cdr3_nt: TGTGCCAGCAGTGACGCGGCGGTCCTCAATCAGCCCCAGCATTTT

j_call: TRBJ1-2
clone_size: NA
v_call: TRBV4-1
d_call: NA
cdr3_aa: CASSPGDGYTF
cdr3_nt: TGCGCCAGCAGCCCAGGGGATGGCTACACCTTC

j_call: TRBJ1-5
clone_size: NA
v_call: TRBV6-1
d_call: NA
cdr3_aa: CASSERLSTSGKRQPQHF
cdr3_nt: TGTGCCAGCAGTGAACGGTTATCTACGTCAGGGAAAAGGCAGCCCCAGCATTTT

j_call: TRBJ2-4
clone_size: NA
v_call: TRBV5-1
d_call: TRBD1
cdr3_aa: CASSLAAGGDIQYF
cdr3_nt: TGCGCCAGCAGCTTGGCCGCAGGGGGCGACATTCAGTACTTC

j_call: TRBJ2-2
clone_size: NA
v_call: TRBV7-2
d_call: NA
cdr3_aa: CASSLSRNTGELFF
cdr3_nt: TGTGCCAGCAGCTTGTCCAGGAACACCGGGGAGCTGTTTTTT

j_call: TRBJ1-1
clone_size: NA
v_call: TRBV6-5
d_call: NA
cdr3_aa: CATKKGVEAFF
cdr3_nt: TGTGCCACCAAGAAGGGGGTAGAAGCTTTCTTT

j_call: TRBJ1-6
clone_size: once
v_call: TRBV2
d_call: NA
cdr3_aa: CASSDGQTINSPLHF
cdr3_nt: TGTGCCAGCAGCGACGGACAGACGATTAATTCACCCCTCCACTTT

j_call: TRBJ1-2
clone_size: NA
v_call: TRBV6-5
d_call: NA
cdr3_aa: CASSPGGVLTYGYTF
cdr3_nt: TGTGCCAGCAGCCCAGGCGGGGTCCTTACCTATGGCTACACCTTC

j_call: TRBJ2-3
clone_size: NA
v_call: TRBV5-1
d_call: TRBD2
cdr3_aa: CASSLPGTSETDTQYF
cdr3_nt: TGCGCCAGCAGCCTCCCGGGGACTAGCGAAACAGATACGCAGTATTTT

j_call: TRBJ2-1
clone_size: NA
v_call: TRBV7-2
d_call: TRBD2
cdr3_aa: CASRRASGGNNEQFF
cdr3_nt: TGTGCCAGCAGGCGGGCTAGCGGGGGAAACAATGAGCAGTTCTTC

j_call: TRBJ1-6
clone_size: NA
v_call: TRBV13
d_call: TRBD1
cdr3_aa: CASSSGTGFSYNSPLHF
cdr3_nt: TGTGCCAGCAGCTCCGGGACAGGGTTTTCCTATAATTCACCCCTCCACTTT

j_call: TRBJ1-2
clone_size: NA
v_call: TRBV5-6
d_call: TRBD1
cdr3_aa: CASSLVDRVGDGYTF
cdr3_nt: TGTGCCAGCAGCTTGGTGGACAGGGTAGGAGATGGCTACACCTTC

j_call: TRBJ2-1
clone_size: NA
v_call: TRBV6-1
d_call: TRBD2
cdr3_aa: CASSEAQHGGEQFF
cdr3_nt: TGTGCCAGCAGTGAAGCGCAGCACGGGGGGGAGCAGTTCTTC

j_call: TRBJ2-6
clone_size: NA
v_call: TRBV9
d_call: TRBD1
cdr3_aa: CASSPGTGSISGANVLTF
cdr3_nt: TGTGCCAGCAGCCCAGGGACAGGGAGCATCTCTGGGGCCAACGTCCTGACTTTC

j_call: TRBJ2-4
clone_size: NA
v_call: TRBV5-1
d_call: NA
cdr3_aa: CASRSGWAKNIQYF
cdr3_nt: TGCGCCAGCAGGTCAGGTTGGGCCAAAAACATTCAGTACTTC

j_call: TRBJ2-3
clone_size: NA
v_call: TRBV10-3
d_call: TRBD1
cdr3_aa: CAISDGGRQGASDTQYF
cdr3_nt: TGTGCCATCAGTGACGGTGGGAGACAGGGGGCGTCAGATACGCAGTATTTT

j_call: TRBJ2-1
clone_size: NA
v_call: TRBV7-2
d_call: TRBD2
cdr3_aa: CASSLDRDYNNEQFF
cdr3_nt: TGTGCCAGCAGCTTAGACCGGGACTACAACAATGAGCAGTTCTTC

j_call: TRBJ1-2
clone_size: NA
v_call: TRBV9
d_call: TRBD1
cdr3_aa: CASSVTGSPNYGYTF
cdr3_nt: TGTGCCAGCAGCGTGACAGGGAGTCCTAACTATGGCTACACCTTC

j_call: TRBJ2-5
clone_size: NA
v_call: TRBV5-1
d_call: NA
cdr3_aa: CASSSPGSQETQYF
cdr3_nt: TGCGCCAGCAGCTCCCCCGGGTCTCAAGAGACCCAGTACTTC

j_call: TRBJ2-7
clone_size: NA
v_call: TRBV19
d_call: NA
cdr3_aa: CASSILRGAEQYF
cdr3_nt: TGTGCCAGTAGTATCTTACGGGGGGCCGAGCAGTACTTC

j_call: TRBJ1-5
clone_size: few
v_call: TRBV3-1/TRBV3-2
d_call: NA
cdr3_aa: CASSYSPGGNQPQHF
cdr3_nt: TGTGCCAGCAGCTATAGCCCGGGGGGCAATCAGCCCCAGCATTTT

j_call: TRBJ1-2
clone_size: NA
v_call: TRBV7-9
d_call: TRBD1
cdr3_aa: CASSLGDSLNYGYTF
cdr3_nt: TGTGCCAGCAGCTTAGGGGACAGCCTAAACTATGGCTACACCTTC